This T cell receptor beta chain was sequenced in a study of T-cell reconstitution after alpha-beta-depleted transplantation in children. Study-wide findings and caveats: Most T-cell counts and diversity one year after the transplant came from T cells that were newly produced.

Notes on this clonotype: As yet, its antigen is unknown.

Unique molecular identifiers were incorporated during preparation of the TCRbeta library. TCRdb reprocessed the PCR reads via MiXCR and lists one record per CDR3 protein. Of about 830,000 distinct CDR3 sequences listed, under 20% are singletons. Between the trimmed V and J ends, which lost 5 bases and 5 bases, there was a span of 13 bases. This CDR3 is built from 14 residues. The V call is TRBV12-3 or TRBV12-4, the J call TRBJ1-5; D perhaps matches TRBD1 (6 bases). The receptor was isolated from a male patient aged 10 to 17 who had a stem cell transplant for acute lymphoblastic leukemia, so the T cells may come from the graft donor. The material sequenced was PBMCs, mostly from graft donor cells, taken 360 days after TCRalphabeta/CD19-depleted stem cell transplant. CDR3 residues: CASSPRGLDQPQHF. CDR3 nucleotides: TGTGCCAGCAGTCCCAGGGGATTGGATCAGCCCCAGCATTTT.